This passage covers 6 T cell receptor beta chains from one sample sequenced in a study of cytomegalovirus exposure and HLA in healthy donors. In the PCR, 60 Vbeta and 13 Jbeta primers were used. Sequencing was performed with immunoSEQ multiplex PCR; in TCRdb, only in-frame clones are kept and a portion is missing. The data hold 150,000 to 200,000 clones, with 9.5% to 15% observed a single time. Sequencing used PBMCs. These receptor sequences come from a man over 45 in good health and CMV-seropositive.

This clone showed up just a few times. This chain links TRBV7-2 with TRBJ2-5, with 14 bases that match TRBD2. With 4 bases clipped from V and 7 bases from J, the junction kept 5 bases outside the gene matches. Germline loops: CDR1 SGHTA, CDR2 FQGNSA. There are 15 residues in the CDR3. CDR3 sequence: CASSSGLAGAWTQYF. CDR3 DNA sequence: TGTGCCAGCAGCTCGGGACTAGCGGGGGCTTGGACCCAGTACTTC.

CDR3 residues: CASSLYATLGEKLFF. The CDR3, as DNA: TGTGCCAGCAGTTTATACGCAACCCTAGGTGAAAAACTGTTTTTT. This rearrangement joins TRBV27 to TRBJ1-4, with D uncertain. Germline CDR1 reads MNHEY; CDR2 reads SMNVEV (reference sequence). The length of the CDR3 is 15 residues. Trimming pared 1 base from V and 7 bases from J, leaving 13 bases between.

The rearrangement joins TRBV5-6 to TRBJ1-2, with TRBD1 matching 7 bases. Germline lookup yields CDR1 SGHDT and CDR2 YYEEEE. The CDR3 spans 14 residues. The trim removed 3 bases at V and 3 bases at J, leaving 5 bases unmatched. Here the CDR3 DNA reads TGTGCCAGCAGCTCGGCCGACAGGGACTATGGCTACACCTTC. This gives the protein CASSSADRDYGYTF.

The rearrangement joins TRBV7-9 to TRBJ2-5; 10 bases map to TRBD1. The CDR3 is 16 residues long. The germline gives CDR1 SEHNR, CDR2 FQNEAQ (reference sequence). V was clipped by 5 bases and J by 1 base; unmatched bases: 7. CDR3 nucleotide sequence: TGTGCCAGCAGCCCCCCGGGACAGGGGATCCAAGAGACCCAGTACTTC. Its protein product is CASSPPGQGIQETQYF.

V usage is TRBV7-2 and J usage is TRBJ1-1, with D possibly TRBD1 on 6 matching bases. Looked up from germline, CDR1 is SGHTA and CDR2 is FQGNSA. Trimming cost V 10 bases and J 1 base, with 16 bases left between them. The CDR3 consists of 14 residues. This CDR3 reads CATATQGRNTEAFF. CDR3 coding DNA: TGTGCCACCGCGACGCAGGGGCGGAACACTGAAGCTTTCTTT.

The rearrangement joins TRBV11-2 to TRBJ2-7; TRBD2 might be the D (5 bases). The CDR3 is 14 residues long. Germline CDR1 and CDR2: SGHAT and FQNNGV. Trimming left V 5 bases short and J 2 bases short, with 13 bases between. The CDR3 DNA reads TGTGCCAGCAGCCCTGGACTGCGCCCCTACGAGCAGTACGTC. The encoded protein is CASSPGLRPYEQYV.